This entry describes one T cell receptor beta chain. Its cognate antigen has yet to be identified. It has no much larger one-base neighbor in the sample; base qualities were not kept. This sample is part of a study of cytomegalovirus exposure and HLA in healthy donors (dated by TCRdb to 2017 to 2019). Concerning the study at large: According to a later analysis, the 120 or so validation repertoires were produced on the same platform as the 700 or so repertoires of the first cohort. To predict cytomegalovirus infection status, the study brought together high-throughput TCR immunosequencing, statistical association of individual TCRs with disease status, and machine learning. A separate validation cohort of roughly 120 different subjects was used in addition to the 666-subject first cohort. The study was designed to test whether signatures of past pathogen exposure could be identified by cataloging public T cell receptors. What the work shows at the level of the full study, not this receptor alone: Subsequent analysis determined that TCRs grouped into clusters in the first cohort also showed a tendency toward co-occurrence across the roughly 110 validation repertoires, and approximately 94% of cluster scores exceeded 0. Most TCR sequences were observed very rarely across donors, whereas some public TCRs were present in many individuals. A few of the identified cytomegalovirus-associated TCR beta chains were confirmed in vitro to be specific for cytomegalovirus antigens. The classifier was reported to diagnose cytomegalovirus status with high specificity and sensitivity in both the original and validation cohorts. It was suggested by the authors that the approach could potentially be generalized to other disease states and immunological phenotypes. The study gave a list of about 160 TCR beta chains associated with cytomegalovirus. All 130 or so repertoires were used to score co-occurrence in the validation cohort in a later analysis, because that analysis had no HLA typing for the cohort.

Separate from the approximately 690-subject first cohort, the validation cohort of roughly 110 subjects was the group to which the donors belonged. Library preparation used the immunoSEQ multiplex PCR assay. The paper's processing steps were these. A statistical classification framework was built for diagnosing cytomegalovirus status from the catalog of TCR beta chain sequences. TCRdb provides this immuneACCESS table in a form limited to in-frame rearrangements. Some clones are lacking; in checked studies, under half of them reflect an unresolved V gene, and why the rest are absent is not known. The D gene and trimming were derived from the DNA, and the V and J assignments and clone size from that table. Across this sample there are around 300,000 clones, with 88% seen only once. The ten largest clones capture around 0.91% of the sample. Based on the germline V gene, the CDR1 and CDR2 sequences are ENHRY and SYGVKD. The CDR3 numbers 14 residues from cysteine through phenylalanine. Of the read, only the CDR3 DNA is kept; its 42 bases are in frame from base 1. V and J are truncated by 3 bases and 1 base respectively, leaving an intervening sequence of 9 bases.

Material for sequencing was PBMCs. This clonotype was sampled from a man aged 25-40 years in good health and CMV-seronegative. Rearrangement joined TRBV10-3 to TRBJ2-5; the D gene remains uncertain. The sequenced DNA: TGTGCCATCAGTGAAAAGGCGGTCCAAGAGACCCAGTACTTC. The translation is CAISEKAVQETQYF.